This T cell receptor beta chain is from a study of identical twins. Findings of the study overall: For out-of-frame alpha sequences shared by twins, low generation probability was in excess. Carriage of fewer insertions was seen in abundant cord blood beta clonotypes, whereas memory repertoires showed none.

Many counts were recorded for this clonotype. The antigen is undetermined. With template switching, a universal primer site was added, and the cDNA carried unique molecular identifiers. TCRdb analysed the 5' RACE reads with MiXCR anew, one entry per CDR3 protein. The data show roughly 1,500,000 distinct CDR3 sequences, about 32% seen once. V gave up 1 base and J gave up 0 bases, with 13 bases separating them. The CDR3 is 16 residues long. Germline loops: CDR1 ENHRY, CDR2 SYGVKD. The V call is TRBV10-3, the J call TRBJ2-7, with D perhaps TRBD2 (5 bases). This TCR was sampled from a newborn girl in good health. What was sequenced was cord blood. The CDR3 protein is CAISEFSETSSYEQYF. DNA of the CDR3: TGTGCCATCAGTGAGTTTAGCGAGACGTCCTCCTACGAGCAGTACTTC.